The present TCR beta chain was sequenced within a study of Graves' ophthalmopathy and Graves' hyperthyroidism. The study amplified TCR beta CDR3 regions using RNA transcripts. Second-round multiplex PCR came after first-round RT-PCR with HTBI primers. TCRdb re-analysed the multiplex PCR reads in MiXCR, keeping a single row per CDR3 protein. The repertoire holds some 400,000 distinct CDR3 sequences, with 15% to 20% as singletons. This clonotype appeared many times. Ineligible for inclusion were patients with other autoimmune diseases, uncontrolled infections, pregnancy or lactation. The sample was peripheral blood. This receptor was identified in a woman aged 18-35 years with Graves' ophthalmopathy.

The CDR3 loop reads CSARVSGVEQYF. The CDR3 DNA sequence: TGCAGTGCTAGAGTCTCCGGGGTCGAGCAGTACTTC. The genes are TRBV20-1 and TRBJ2-7, with D maybe TRBD2 (5 bases). CDR3 length equals 12 residues. The V gene lost 1 base and the J gene lost 6 bases, with 10 bases spanning the gap. Germline-derived CDR1 and CDR2 are DFQATT and SNEGSKA (reference sequence).